This T cell receptor (beta chain) was sequenced in a study of T cells after yellow fever vaccination. TCRdb itself ran the 5' RACE reads through MiXCR, one entry per CDR3 protein. Seen here are hundreds of thousands of distinct CDR3 sequences, roughly 8% observed once, and the top ten hold 17%. This clonotype was counted between two and nine times. CDR1 SGHRS and CDR2 YFSETQ come from the germline V gene. V gave up 4 bases and J gave up 8 bases, with 18 bases separating them. The CDR3 runs 14 residues. This TCR was sampled from a man between 18 and 35 years old who received the YFV17D yellow fever vaccine. The chain employs TRBV5-1 and TRBJ1-1; D is possibly TRBD1 (6 bases). The material sequenced was PBMCs, taken about 49 days after the first yellow fever vaccination. The CDR3 DNA is TGCGCCAGCAGCCACCCCACAGGGTCAAGCGAAGCTTTCTTT. Its translation is CASSHPTGSSEAFF.